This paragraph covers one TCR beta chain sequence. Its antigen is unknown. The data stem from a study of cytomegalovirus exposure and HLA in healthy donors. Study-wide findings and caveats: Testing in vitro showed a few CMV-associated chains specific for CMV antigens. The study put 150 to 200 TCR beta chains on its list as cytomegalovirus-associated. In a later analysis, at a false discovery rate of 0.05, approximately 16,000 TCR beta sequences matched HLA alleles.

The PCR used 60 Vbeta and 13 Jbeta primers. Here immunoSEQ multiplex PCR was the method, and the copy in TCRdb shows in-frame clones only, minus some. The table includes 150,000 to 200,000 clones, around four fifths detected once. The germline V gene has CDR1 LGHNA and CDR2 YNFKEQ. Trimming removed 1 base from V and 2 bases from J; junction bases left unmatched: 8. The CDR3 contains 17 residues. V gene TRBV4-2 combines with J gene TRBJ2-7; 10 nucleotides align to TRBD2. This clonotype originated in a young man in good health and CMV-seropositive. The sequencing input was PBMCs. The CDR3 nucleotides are TGTGCCAGCAGCCAAGCCATTAGAAGCGGGAGGGCCTACGAGCAGTACTTC. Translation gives CASSQAIRSGRAYEQYF.